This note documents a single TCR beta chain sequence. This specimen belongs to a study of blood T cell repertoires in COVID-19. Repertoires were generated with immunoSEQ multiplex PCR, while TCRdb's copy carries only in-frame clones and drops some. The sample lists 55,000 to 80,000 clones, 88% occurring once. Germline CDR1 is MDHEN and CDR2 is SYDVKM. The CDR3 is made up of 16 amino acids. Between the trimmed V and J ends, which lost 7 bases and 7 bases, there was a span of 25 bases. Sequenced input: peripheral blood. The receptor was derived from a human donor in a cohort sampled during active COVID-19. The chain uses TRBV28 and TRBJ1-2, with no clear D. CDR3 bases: TGTGCCAGCAATTCAAGGCAGGTCGAACGTTTGGGTGGCTACACCTTC. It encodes CASNSRQVERLGGYTF.